This entry describes one T cell receptor (beta chain). The antigen is not known. The sample comes from a study of regulatory and conventional T cells in RAG deficiency. Study-wide findings and caveats: Omenn patients showed >85% Treg-Tconv overlap and shorter CDR3 lengths.

Assay: immunoSEQ multiplex PCR; the TCRdb copy retains only in-frame clones and omits some. The sample lists over 8,500 clones, roughly nine tenths occurring once. Germline CDR1 reads SGHVS; CDR2 reads FQNEAQ. The CDR3 sequence is 13 residues long. Trimming took 5 bases from V and 7 from J, leaving 9 bases between them. Genomic DNA came from blood regulatory T cells gated CD4+ CD25-high CD127-low. This same sample was also taken into another study, of regulatory T cells. According to that study: The PCR used 52 TRBV and 13 TRBJ primers.

This rearrangement joins TRBV7-8 to TRBJ1-6, with D maybe TRBD1 (5 bases). This receptor was taken from a human donor in good health. The sample was Tregs sorted from blood. The CDR3 bases are TGTGCCAGCAGCCCACGACAGAATTCACCCCTCCACTTT. It codes for CASSPRQNSPLHF.